This TCR beta chain emerged from a study of early T cells in non-severe SARS-CoV-2 infection. Across the whole study: Chains were not paired, and sequencing was done on bulk RNA from unsorted whole blood.

Regarding the study as a whole: The study's VDJdb matching favored anti-spike CD8 responses and missed private and CD4 specificities.

The length of the CDR3 is 13 residues. The V end lost 0 bases, the J end lost 3 bases, and 6 bases lay between the germline ends. Looked up from germline, CDR1 is LGHNA and CDR2 is YSLEER. Details on this clonotype: Its antigen is unknown.

Separate cDNA molecules each had unique molecular identifiers attached to them. TCRdb ran MiXCR on the 5' RACE reads and lists one entry per CDR3 protein. The repertoire holds around 49,000 distinct CDR3 sequences, with roughly 11% as singletons. Input material: whole blood. V is TRBV4-3 and J is TRBJ2-7; D remains ambiguous. The clonotype originates from an adult who was a healthcare worker with PCR-confirmed SARS-CoV-2 infection or an uninfected control (not recorded which). The CDR3 sequence is CASSQDKGYEQYF. The CDR3 DNA follows: TGCGCCAGCAGCCAAGATAAGGGCTACGAGCAGTACTTC.